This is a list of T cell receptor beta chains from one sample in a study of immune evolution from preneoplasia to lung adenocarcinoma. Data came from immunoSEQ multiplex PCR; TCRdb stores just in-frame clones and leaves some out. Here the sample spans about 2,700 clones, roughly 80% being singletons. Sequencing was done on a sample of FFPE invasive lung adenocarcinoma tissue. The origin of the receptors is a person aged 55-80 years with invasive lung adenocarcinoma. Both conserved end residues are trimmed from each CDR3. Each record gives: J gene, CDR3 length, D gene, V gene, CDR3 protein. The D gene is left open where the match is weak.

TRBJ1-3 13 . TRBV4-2 ASSQQHNSGNTIY
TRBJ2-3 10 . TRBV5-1 ASSFPTDTQY
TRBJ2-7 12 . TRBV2 ASRSGTTPYEQY
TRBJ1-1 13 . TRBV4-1 ASSQDATVNTEAF
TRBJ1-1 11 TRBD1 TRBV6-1 ASLTGRGFEAF
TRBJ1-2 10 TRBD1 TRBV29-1 SVVVDRDGYT
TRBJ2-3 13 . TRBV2 ASSVHRRAADTQY
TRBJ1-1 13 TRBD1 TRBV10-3 AISEQGVGNTEAF
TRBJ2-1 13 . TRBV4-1 ASSHTADVYNEQF
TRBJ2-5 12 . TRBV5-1 SSSPGDYQETQY
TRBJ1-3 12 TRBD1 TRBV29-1 SALTGVAGNTIY
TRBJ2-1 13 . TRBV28 ASSLYGTEYNEQF
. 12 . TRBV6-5 ASSFNRGAGEQY
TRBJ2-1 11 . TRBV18 ASSSSFNNEQF
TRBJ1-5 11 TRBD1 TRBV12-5 ASGDRGFQPQH
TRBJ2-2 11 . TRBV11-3 ASNPRESGELF
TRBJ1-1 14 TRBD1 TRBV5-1 ASSPTTGALSAEAF
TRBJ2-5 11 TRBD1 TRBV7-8 ASSWGQQETQY
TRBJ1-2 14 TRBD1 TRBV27 ASRSPGGRGNYGYT
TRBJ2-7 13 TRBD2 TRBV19 ASSITTSGSYEQY
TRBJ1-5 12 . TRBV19 ASRPQGGNQPQH
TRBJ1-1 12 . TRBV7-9 ASSRRVSNTEAF
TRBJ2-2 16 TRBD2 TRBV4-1 ASSQRTSGDANTGELF
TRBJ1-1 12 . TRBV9 ASSAGPEGSEAF
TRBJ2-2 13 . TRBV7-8 AVRARADDTGELF
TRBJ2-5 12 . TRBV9 ASSHRGSKETQY
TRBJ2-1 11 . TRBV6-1 ASRTELRNEQF
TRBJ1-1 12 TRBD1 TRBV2 ARDRTGFDTEAF
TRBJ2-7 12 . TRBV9 ASSGGLGRNEQY
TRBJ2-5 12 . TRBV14 ASSPPGAQETQY
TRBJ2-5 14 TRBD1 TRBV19 ASSTRTGGIGETQY
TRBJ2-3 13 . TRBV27 ASALSQGEVDTQY
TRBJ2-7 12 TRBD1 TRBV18 ASSPEGGVYEQY
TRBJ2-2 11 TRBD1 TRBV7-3 ASSSDRAGELF
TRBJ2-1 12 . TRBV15 ATSRDGGNNEQF
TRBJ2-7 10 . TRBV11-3 ASSSYKGEQY
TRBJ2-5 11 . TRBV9 ASSETAGETQY
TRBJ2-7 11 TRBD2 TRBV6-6 ASMASGPYEQY
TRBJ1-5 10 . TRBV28 ASAPPRGPQH
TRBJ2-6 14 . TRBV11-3 ASSIARQSRANVLT
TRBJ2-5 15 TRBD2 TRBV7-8 ASSLGLAGGPGETQY
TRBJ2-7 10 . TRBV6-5 ARNGADYEQY
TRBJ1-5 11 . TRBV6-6 ASTGQSNQPQH